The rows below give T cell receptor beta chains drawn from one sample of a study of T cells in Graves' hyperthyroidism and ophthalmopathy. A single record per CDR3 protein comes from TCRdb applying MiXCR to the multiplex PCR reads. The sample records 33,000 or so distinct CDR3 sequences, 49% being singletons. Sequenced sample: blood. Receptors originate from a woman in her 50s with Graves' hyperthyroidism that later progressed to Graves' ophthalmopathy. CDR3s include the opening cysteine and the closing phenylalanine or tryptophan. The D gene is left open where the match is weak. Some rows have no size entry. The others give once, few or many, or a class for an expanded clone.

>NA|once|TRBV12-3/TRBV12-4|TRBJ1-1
CASRWTRQLSTEAFF
TGTGCCAGCAGATGGACTAGACAGTTGAGCACTGAAGCTTTCTTT
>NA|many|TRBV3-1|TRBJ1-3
CASSQDPGPRNTIYF
TGTGCCAGCAGCCAAGACCCGGGTCCGAGAAACACCATATATTTT
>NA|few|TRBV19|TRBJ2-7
CASSLGRGSYEQYF
TGTGCCAGTAGTTTGGGCCGGGGTTCCTACGAGCAGTACTTC
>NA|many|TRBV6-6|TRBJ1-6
CASSGVTGRNSPLHF
TGTGCCAGCAGTGGGGTGACAGGAAGGAATTCACCCCTCCACTTT
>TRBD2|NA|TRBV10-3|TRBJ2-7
CAISESSGRTYEQYF
TGTGCCATCAGTGAGTCTAGCGGGAGAACCTACGAGCAGTACTTC
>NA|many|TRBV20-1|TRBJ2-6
CSARAIHQVSGANVLTF
TGCAGTGCTAGAGCAATACACCAAGTATCGGGGGCCAACGTCCTGACTTTC
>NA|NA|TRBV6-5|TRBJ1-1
CASSYFEGWAAFF
TGTGCCAGCAGTTACTTTGAGGGGTGGGCGGCTTTCTTT
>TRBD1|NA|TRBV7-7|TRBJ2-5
CASSSGQGAGETQYF
TGTGCTAGCAGCTCCGGTCAGGGGGCGGGCGAGACCCAGTACTTC
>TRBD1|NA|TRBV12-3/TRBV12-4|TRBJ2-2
CASSPGQGGGELFF
TGTGCCAGCAGTCCCGGACAGGGGGGCGGGGAGCTGTTTTTT
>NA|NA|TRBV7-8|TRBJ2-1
CASSLTGYNEQCF
TGTGCCAGCAGCTTAACAGGTTACAATGAGCAGTGCTTC
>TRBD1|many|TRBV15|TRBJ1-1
CATSRGGQGIEAFF
TGTGCCACCAGCAGAGGGGGACAGGGGATTGAAGCTTTCTTT
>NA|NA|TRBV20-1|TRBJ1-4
CSARQGQEKLFF
TGCAGTGCTAGACAGGGGCAGGAAAAACTGTTTTTT
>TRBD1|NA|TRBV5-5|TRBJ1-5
CASSFTGGETQHF
TGTGCCAGCAGTTTTACAGGGGGAGAGACCCAGCATTTT
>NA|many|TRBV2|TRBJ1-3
CASSLGSLTGNTIYF
TGTGCCAGCAGCCTGGGATCGCTAACTGGAAACACCATATATTTT
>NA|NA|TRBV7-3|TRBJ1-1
CASSPAGVTEAFF
TGTGCCAGCAGCCCAGCAGGGGTTACTGAAGCTTTCTTT
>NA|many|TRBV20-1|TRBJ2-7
CSASNLARGSYEQYF
TGCAGTGCTAGTAATCTCGCTAGAGGCTCCTACGAGCAGTACTTC
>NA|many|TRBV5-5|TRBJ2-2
CASSLRAGMDTGELFF
TGTGCCAGCAGCTTGCGAGCAGGGATGGACACCGGGGAGCTGTTTTTT
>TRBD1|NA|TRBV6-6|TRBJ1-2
CASSPGTGAGNTF
TGTGCCAGCAGTCCCGGGACAGGGGCTGGAAACACCTTC
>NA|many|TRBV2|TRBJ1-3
CASTPTGYSGNTIYF
TGTGCCAGCACCCCAACCGGATACTCTGGAAACACCATATATTTT
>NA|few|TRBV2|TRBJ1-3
CASSENRASGNTIYF
TGTGCCAGCAGTGAAAACAGGGCCTCTGGAAACACCATATATTTT
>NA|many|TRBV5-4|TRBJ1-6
CASSFDRSWGTLHF
TGTGCCAGCAGTTTTGACAGGTCGTGGGGCACCCTCCACTTT
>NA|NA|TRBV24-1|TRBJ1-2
CATIGERTDTQGGNGYTF
TGTGCCACCATTGGAGAGCGCACAGATACGCAGGGAGGGAATGGCTACACCTTC
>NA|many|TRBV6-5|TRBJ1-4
CASSFHNEKLFF
TGTGCCAGCAGTTTCCACAATGAAAAACTGTTTTTT
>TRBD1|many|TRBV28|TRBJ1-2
CASSSSGQNYGYTF
TGTGCCAGCAGTAGTTCGGGACAGAACTATGGCTACACCTTC